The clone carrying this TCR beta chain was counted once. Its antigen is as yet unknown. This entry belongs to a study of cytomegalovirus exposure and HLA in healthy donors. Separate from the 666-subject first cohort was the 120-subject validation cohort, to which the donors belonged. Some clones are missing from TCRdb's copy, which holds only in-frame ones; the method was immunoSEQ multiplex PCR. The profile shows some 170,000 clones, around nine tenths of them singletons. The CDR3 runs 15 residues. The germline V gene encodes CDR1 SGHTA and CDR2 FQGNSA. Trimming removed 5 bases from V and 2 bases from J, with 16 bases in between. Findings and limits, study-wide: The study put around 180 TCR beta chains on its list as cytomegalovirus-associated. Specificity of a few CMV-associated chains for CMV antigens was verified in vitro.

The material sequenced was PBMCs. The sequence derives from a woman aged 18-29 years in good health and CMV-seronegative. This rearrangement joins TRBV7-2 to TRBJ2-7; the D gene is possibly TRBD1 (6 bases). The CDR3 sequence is CASSRGVDSAYEQYF. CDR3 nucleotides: TGTGCCAGCAGCCGGGGTGTGGACAGCGCCTACGAGCAGTACTTC.